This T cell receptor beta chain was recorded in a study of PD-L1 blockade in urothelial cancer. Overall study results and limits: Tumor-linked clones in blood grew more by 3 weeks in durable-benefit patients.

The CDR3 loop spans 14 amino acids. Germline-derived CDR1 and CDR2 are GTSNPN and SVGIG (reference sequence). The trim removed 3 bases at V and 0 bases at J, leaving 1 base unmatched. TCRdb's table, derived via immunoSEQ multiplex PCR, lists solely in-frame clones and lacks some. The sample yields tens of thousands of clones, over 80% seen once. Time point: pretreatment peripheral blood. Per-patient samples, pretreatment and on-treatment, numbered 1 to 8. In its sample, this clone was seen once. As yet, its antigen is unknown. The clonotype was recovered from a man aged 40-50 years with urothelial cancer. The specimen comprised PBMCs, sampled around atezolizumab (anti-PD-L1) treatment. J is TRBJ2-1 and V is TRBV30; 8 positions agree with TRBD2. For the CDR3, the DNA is TGTGCCTGGAGGGGACTAGGCTCCTACAATGAGCAGTTCTTC. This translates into CAWRGLGSYNEQFF.